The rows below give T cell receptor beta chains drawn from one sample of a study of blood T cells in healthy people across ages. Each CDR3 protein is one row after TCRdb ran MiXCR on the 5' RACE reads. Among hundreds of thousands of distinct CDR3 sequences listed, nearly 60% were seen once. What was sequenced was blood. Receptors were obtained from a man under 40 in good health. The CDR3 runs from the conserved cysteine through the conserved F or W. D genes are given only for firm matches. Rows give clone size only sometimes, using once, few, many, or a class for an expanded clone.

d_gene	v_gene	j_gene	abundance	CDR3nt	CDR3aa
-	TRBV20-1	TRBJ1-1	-	TGCAGTGCGGATACAGGGAGTACTGAAGCTTTCTTT	CSADTGSTEAFF
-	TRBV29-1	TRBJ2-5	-	TGCAGCGTTGGTGGGGGATGGAGGGAGACCCAGTACTTC	CSVGGGWRETQYF
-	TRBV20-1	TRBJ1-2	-	TGCAGTGCTAGACCCTACAGCTATGGCTACACCTTC	CSARPYSYGYTF
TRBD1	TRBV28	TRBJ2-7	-	TGTGCCAGCAGTTTTCACAGGGGGCCGCCTTCCTACGAGCAGTACTTC	CASSFHRGPPSYEQYF
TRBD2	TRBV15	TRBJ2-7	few	TGTGCCACCAGCAGGGGGTCCCTAGCGGGGGGCTTCTACGAGCAGTACTTC	CATSRGSLAGGFYEQYF
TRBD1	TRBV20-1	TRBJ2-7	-	TGCAGTGCTAGGCCTCAACAGGGGGAAAGAATCTACGAGCAGTACTTC	CSARPQQGERIYEQYF
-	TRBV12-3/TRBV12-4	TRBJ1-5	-	TGTGCCAGCAGTTTCTATGGGCAGCCCCAGCATTTT	CASSFYGQPQHF
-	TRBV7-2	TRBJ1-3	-	TGTGCCAGCAGCTTAGCAGTAGGCTTGGCTGGAAACACCATATATTTT	CASSLAVGLAGNTIYF
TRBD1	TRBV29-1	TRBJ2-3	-	TGCAGCGTAACCCGGGACAGAGGCACAGATACGCAGTATTTT	CSVTRDRGTDTQYF
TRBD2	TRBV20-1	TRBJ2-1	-	TGCAGTGCCCAGTCGGCTAGCGGGGGGGCGGGTTACAATGAGCAGTTCTTC	CSAQSASGGAGYNEQFF
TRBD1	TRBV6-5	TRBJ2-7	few	TGTGCCAGCAGTTACGCACCCGGGACAGGTTTACACGAGCAGTACTTC	CASSYAPGTGLHEQYF
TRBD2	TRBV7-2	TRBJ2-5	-	TGTGCCAGCAGCGCTAGCGGGCTAGAGACCCAGTACTTC	CASSASGLETQYF
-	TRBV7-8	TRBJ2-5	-	TGTGCCAGCCGCCCCCTGGTGGGGAGTCTAGAGACCCAGTACTTC	CASRPLVGSLETQYF
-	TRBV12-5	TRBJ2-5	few	TGTGCTAGTGGCAGGGAGTGGGGAGAGACCCAGTACTTC	CASGREWGETQYF
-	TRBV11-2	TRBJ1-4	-	TGTGCCAGCAGCTTAGAACCCGAGGGGGGAAGAGGTGAAAAACTGTTTTTT	CASSLEPEGGRGEKLFF
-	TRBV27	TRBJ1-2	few	TGTGCCAGCAGTTTAGCCACAGGGCCAAACTATGGCTACACCTTC	CASSLATGPNYGYTF
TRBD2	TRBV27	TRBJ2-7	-	TGTGCCAGCAGTTATAGCGGGGGGGAGAAGAACTACGAGCAGTACTTC	CASSYSGGEKNYEQYF
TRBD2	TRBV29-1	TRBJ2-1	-	TGCAGCGCCGGGAGGTCAGGACTGAGGAATGAGCAGTTCTTC	CSAGRSGLRNEQFF
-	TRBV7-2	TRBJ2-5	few	TGTGCCAGCAGCTTAGTATCAGGGAAAGAGACCCAGTACTTC	CASSLVSGKETQYF
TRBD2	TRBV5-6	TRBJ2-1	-	TGTGCCAGCAGCTTGCGTGGCGGGGCGGGGGGCGTCTACAATGAGCAGTTCTTC	CASSLRGGAGGVYNEQFF
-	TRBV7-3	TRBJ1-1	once	TGTGCCAGCAGCTTGAGGGAGGGGGTCACTGAAGCTTTCTTT	CASSLREGVTEAFF
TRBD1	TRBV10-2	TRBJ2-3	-	TGCGCCAGCAGTGGGAACAGGGGTTATGATGGTACAGATACGCAGTATTTT	CASSGNRGYDGTDTQYF
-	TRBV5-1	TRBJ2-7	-	TGCGCCAGCAGCTTGATAGGGACGTACGAGCAGTACTTC	CASSLIGTYEQYF
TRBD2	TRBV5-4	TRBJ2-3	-	TGTGCCAGCAGCTTGGGCCTGACTAGCGGGAGTCCGGATACGCAGTATTTT	CASSLGLTSGSPDTQYF
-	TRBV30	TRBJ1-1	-	TGTGCCTGGAGTGGCCTTCGTGGTGAAGCTTTCTTT	CAWSGLRGEAFF